This record looks at one TCR beta chain sequence and its context. The data were obtained in a study of CD8+CD57+ T cells in acquired aplastic anemia. Study-wide background: Sorted CD4+ and CD8+ cells gave an average of around 3.1 ug of DNA.

V was trimmed by 4 bases and J by 4 bases, leaving 10 bases between them. The CDR3 spans 12 residues. Germline CDR1 reads SQVTM; CDR2 reads ANQGSEA. Patients sequenced had flow cytometry evidence of CD8+CD57+ cell expansion. Genomic DNA templated the TCR beta VDJ and CDR3 profiling. TCRdb re-derived calls from the reads in MiXCR, one entry per CDR3 protein. The sample lists under 200,000 distinct CDR3 sequences, 70% to 75% occurring once. The sequencing input was sorted CD4+, CD8+, or CD8+CD57+ T cells (not recorded which) from PBMCs. This sequence originates from a human donor with aplastic anemia. V usage is TRBV29-1 and J usage is TRBJ1-2; D possibly corresponds to TRBD1 (6 bases). This chain's CDR3 is CSVVGGGYGYTF. DNA for the CDR3: TGCAGCGTTGTGGGAGGGGGCTATGGCTACACCTTC.